A single sample gave rise to the 28 T cell receptor beta chains below, sequenced in a study of shared clonotypes between healthy human individuals. Repertoires were generated with immunoSEQ multiplex PCR, while TCRdb's copy carries only in-frame clones and drops some. The data show hundreds of thousands of clones, about 80% seen once. The sequenced sample was memory CD4+ T cells sorted from blood. Subset meaning: CD45RA-negative fraction. The receptors here all came from a young woman in good health.

In this sample, this clone turned up a few times. The identical CDR3 is also encoded by other nucleotide sequences in the sample. V usage is TRBV5-1 and J usage is TRBJ2-1; D call uncertain. The V end lost 2 bases, the J end lost 0 bases, and 9 bases lay between the germline ends. The CDR3 runs to 15 residues. Germline V CDR1 and CDR2: SGHRS, YFSETQ. CDR3 sequence (DNA): TGCGCCAGCAGCTTAAGCTCTAGCTCCTACAATGAGCAGTTCTTC. Its protein is CASSLSSSSYNEQFF.

The chain links TRBV9 to TRBJ1-1; 10 nucleotides align to TRBD1. J gave up 4 bases and V 4 bases, and 7 bases lay outside the gene matches. The CDR3 length is 15 residues. Germline loops: CDR1 SGDLS, CDR2 YYNGEE. CDR3 sequence reads: CASSTRQGAATEAFF. The CDR3, as DNA: TGTGCCAGCAGCACCCGACAGGGGGCGGCCACTGAAGCTTTCTTT.

This clone has only a few counts. This rearrangement joins TRBV5-1 to TRBJ1-1; D is unresolved. V lost 5 bases to trimming and J lost 0 bases, with 5 bases between them. This CDR3 is built from 12 residues. Germline CDR1 and CDR2: SGHRS and YFSETQ. This CDR3 is CASRSVNTEAFF. The CDR3 DNA reads TGCGCCAGCAGGTCCGTGAACACTGAAGCTTTCTTT.

This clone was detected only a few times. The chain couples TRBV7-3 to TRBJ2-5, with 8 bases that match TRBD2. The CDR3 contains 15 residues. J gave up 4 bases and V 3 bases, and 7 bases lay outside the gene matches. The germline V gene has CDR1 SGHTA and CDR2 FQGTGA. CDR3 amino acids: CASSFGGGPAETQYF. CDR3 in DNA: TGTGCCAGCAGCTTCGGCGGGGGGCCCGCAGAGACCCAGTACTTC.

The chain joins TRBV7-2 to TRBJ2-7; D call uncertain. The V gene's germline CDR1 is SGHTA and CDR2 FQGNSA. Trimming took 0 bases from V and 3 from J, leaving 9 bases between them. The CDR3 length is 14 residues. The CDR3 region has the DNA TGTGCCAGCAGCTTAGCCCGAGTTGTCTACGAGCAGTACTTC. Protein sequence: CASSLARVVYEQYF.

The CDR3 sequence is CAWSVRPHYGYTF. CDR3 in DNA: TGTGCCTGGAGTGTACGCCCTCACTATGGCTACACCTTC. V gene TRBV30 combines with J gene TRBJ1-2; D remains ambiguous. Germline loops: CDR1 GTSNPN, CDR2 SVGIG (reference sequence). The CDR3 runs 13 residues. The germline V and J ends were trimmed by 0 bases and 3 bases, with 8 bases remaining between them.

The CDR3 sequence is CASSLSRGQPQHF. CDR3 bases: TGTGCCAGCAGCTTATCGCGGGGTCAGCCCCAGCATTTT. V gene TRBV11-1 combines with J gene TRBJ1-5; no clear D gene. Trimming stripped 2 bases from V and 6 bases from J, with 8 bases between. The CDR3 runs 13 residues. CDR1 is SGHAT, CDR2 FQDESV, per germline (reference sequence). Combining the CDR3 with reference TRBV11-1 and TRBJ1-5 gives the whole variable domain EAEVAQSPRYKITEKSQAVAFWCDPISGHATLYWYRQILGQGPELLVQFQDESVVDDSQLPKDRFSAERLKGVDSTLKIQPAELGDSAMYLCASSLSRGQPQHFGDGTRLSIL.

The rearrangement joins TRBV30 to TRBJ2-2; D uncertain. With 4 bases removed from V and 3 bases from J, the gap between germline ends came to 12 bases. CDR3 size: 14 residues. The germline CDR1 and CDR2 sequences are GTSNPN and SVGIG (reference sequence). CDR3 sequence (DNA): TGTGCCTGGAAGAACTCAGATTACACCGGGGAGCTGTTTTTT. Its translation: CAWKNSDYTGELFF.

The V call is TRBV19, the J call TRBJ2-3, with TRBD2 identical over 12 bases. Germline V CDR1 and CDR2: LNHDA, SQIVND (reference sequence). The CDR3 contains 15 residues. With 3 bases clipped from V and 5 bases from J, the junction kept 3 bases outside the gene matches. The CDR3 loop reads CASSIRTSGKDTQYF. In nucleotides, the CDR3 is TGTGCCAGTAGTATTAGGACTAGCGGGAAAGATACGCAGTATTTT.

J is TRBJ1-2 and V is TRBV28; TRBD1 matches 10 bases. V lost 7 bases and J lost 7; bases outside the gene matches: 6. There are 13 residues in the CDR3. Germline V gene lookup returns CDR1 MDHEN and CDR2 SYDVKM. The CDR3 DNA reads as TGTGCCAGCACCAGGGACAGGGGAGGTGGCTACACCTTC. Protein product: CASTRDRGGGYTF.

The sample holds a few counts of this clone. The chain links TRBV10-3 to TRBJ2-1; D remains ambiguous. Trimming left V 3 bases short and J 1 base short, with 4 bases between. Germline-derived CDR1 and CDR2 are ENHRY and SYGVKD. The CDR3 is 13 amino acids. As DNA, the CDR3 is TGTGCCATCAGTGACTTTTCCTACAATGAGCAGTTCTTC. Translated: CAISDFSYNEQFF.

This chain links TRBV2 with TRBJ2-7, with TRBD1 matching over 8 bases. The CDR3 has 13 amino acids. V was clipped by 6 bases and J by 3 bases; unmatched bases: 4. CDR1 is SNHLY and CDR2 is FYNNEI in the germline V gene. The CDR3 region is CASSSGQGYEQYF. The DNA of the CDR3 is TGTGCCAGCAGCTCCGGACAGGGCTACGAGCAGTACTTC.

This clone occurred many times. The gene calls are TRBV5-1 and TRBJ1-1; D ambiguous. The CDR3 consists of 16 residues. The germline V gene has CDR1 SGHRS and CDR2 YFSETQ. Trimming shortened V by 0 bases and J by 4 bases, and 16 bases separated the two germline ends. The CDR3 spells CASSLAQSLWGTEAFF. In nucleotides, the CDR3 is TGCGCCAGCAGCTTGGCGCAGTCCTTGTGGGGCACTGAAGCTTTCTTT.

This clone was seen a few times. The rearrangement uses TRBV28 and TRBJ1-5, with no clear D. The germline gives CDR1 MDHEN, CDR2 SYDVKM. The CDR3 is 14 amino acids. Trimming stripped 3 bases from V and 4 bases from J, with 10 bases between. DNA of the CDR3: TGTGCCAGCAGTTTCCCCCGTATGAATCAGCCCCAGCATTTT. Translation: CASSFPRMNQPQHF.

This chain links TRBV2 with TRBJ2-7; 10 bases fit TRBD1. The CDR3 length is 15 residues. After removal of 7 bases from V and 3 bases from J, the junction contained 9 bases not matched to a gene. The germline V gene encodes CDR1 SNHLY and CDR2 FYNNEI. As DNA, the CDR3 is TGTGCCAGCAATGGGGGCCGGACAGGGGGCTACGAGCAGTACTTC. Translation: CASNGGRTGGYEQYF.

This clone was detected only once. The CDR3 DNA reads TGCACCAGCAGCCAAGATTCTTTCCCGGGGAGGGGGCCCAATGAGCAGTTCTTC. It yields the protein CTSSQDSFPGRGPNEQFF. The rearrangement links TRBV1 to TRBJ2-1. TRBV1 is assigned pseudogene status. CDR3 length equals 18 residues.

The genes are TRBV20-1 and TRBJ1-5; D call uncertain. Germline assignment: CDR1 DFQATT and CDR2 SNEGSKA (reference sequence). The CDR3 totals 9 residues. Trimming took off 8 bases at V and 3 bases at J, with 2 bases between the two ends. CDR3 in DNA: TGCAGTCCCAATCAGCCCCAGCATTTT. Residues: CSPNQPQHF.

The J gene is TRBJ2-3, the V gene TRBV5-1; perhaps TRBD2 as D (6 bases). This CDR3 region has 15 residues. The V gene's germline CDR1 is SGHRS and CDR2 YFSETQ. Trimming took 4 bases from V and 1 from J, leaving 13 bases between them. The CDR3 reads CASSPGGTGTDTQYF. The CDR3 bases are TGCGCCAGCAGCCCCGGGGGAACCGGCACAGATACGCAGTATTTT.

This rearrangement joins TRBV27 to TRBJ2-5; 13 bases match TRBD2. The CDR3 totals 15 residues. Trimming cost V 5 bases and J 3 bases; bases outside gene matches: 3. In germline, CDR1 is MNHEY, CDR2 SMNVEV (reference sequence). In DNA form, the CDR3 reads TGTGCCAGCAGTCCGGGACTAGCGGGGAAAGAGACCCAGTACTTC. Protein: CASSPGLAGKETQYF.

V usage is TRBV6-6 and J usage is TRBJ2-7, with D maybe TRBD2 (5 bases). The CDR3 length is 12 residues. CDR1 and CDR2 (germline): MNHNY, SVGAGI (reference sequence). Trimming left V 4 bases short and J 7 bases short, with 11 bases between. The CDR3 DNA sequence: TGTGCCAGCAGTTTCGGACTTCGGGAGCAGTACTTC. This codes for CASSFGLREQYF.

The CDR3 DNA reads TGTGCCAGCAGCGCGGGGACAGCCCCCTCCTACGAGCAGTACTTC. It is translated as CASSAGTAPSYEQYF. The chain employs TRBV11-2 and TRBJ2-7; tentative D call: TRBD1 (7 bases). The V and J ends lost 5 bases and 0 bases respectively, with 14 bases between them. Germline CDR1 and CDR2: SGHAT and FQNNGV. The CDR3 consists of 15 residues.

The chain couples TRBV19 to TRBJ1-1; D perhaps matches TRBD1 (5 bases). Trimming took off 3 bases at V and 0 bases at J, with 11 bases between the two ends. The CDR3 sequence is 15 residues long. Germline V gene data show CDR1 as LNHDA and CDR2 as SQIVND (reference sequence). CDR3 sequence: CASSIHGGVNTEAFF. Here the CDR3 DNA reads TGTGCCAGTAGTATTCACGGGGGTGTGAACACTGAAGCTTTCTTT.

For the CDR3, the DNA is TGTGCCAGCAGCTCCTTTATCGGAACCTCCTACGAGCAGTACTTC. Translation: CASSSFIGTSYEQYF. This chain joins TRBV7-2 and TRBJ2-7; D is unclear. There are 15 residues in the CDR3. Looked up from germline, CDR1 is SGHTA and CDR2 is FQGNSA. Trimming took 4 bases from V and 0 from J, leaving 13 bases between them.

This chain joins TRBV28 and TRBJ2-7, with D uncertain. The V gene lost 5 bases and the J gene lost 6 bases, with 14 bases spanning the gap. The CDR3 has 13 residues. The germline V gene encodes CDR1 MDHEN and CDR2 SYDVKM. Here the CDR3 DNA reads TGTGCCAGCAGTCCCCTCTTGAACATCGAGCAGTACTTC. Protein product: CASSPLLNIEQYF.

CDR3: CATKVQGGNIQYF. CDR3 DNA sequence: TGTGCCACCAAGGTTCAGGGGGGAAACATTCAGTACTTC. The chain employs TRBV15 and TRBJ2-4, with D perhaps matching TRBD1 (7 bases). The V end was cut by 7 bases, the J end by 6 bases, with 13 bases between. The CDR3 runs to 13 residues. Germline V lookup: CDR1 LNHNV, CDR2 YYDKDF (reference sequence). Full variable domain (missing parts from reference TRBV15 and TRBJ2-4): DAMVIQNPRYQVTQFGKPVTLSCSQTLNHNVMYWYQQKSSQAPKLLFHYYDKDFNNEADTPDNFQSRRPNTSFCFLDIRSPGLGDTAMYLCATKVQGGNIQYFGAGTRLSVL.

The chain is built from TRBV7-6 and TRBJ2-3, with a weak D call TRBD1 (6 bases). V shed 5 bases and J shed 0 bases, with 12 bases lying between them. Germline CDR1 reads SGHVS; CDR2 reads FNYEAQ. CDR3 size: 15 residues. In DNA, the CDR3 is TGTGCCAGCAGCATGCCGGGACACAGCACAGATACGCAGTATTTT. Translated, it gives CASSMPGHSTDTQYF.

The chain couples TRBV27 to TRBJ2-5, with 7 bases that match TRBD1. The ends lost 5 bases at V and 5 bases at J; junction bases unmatched: 5. Germline assignment: CDR1 MNHEY and CDR2 SMNVEV (reference sequence). The CDR3 is 13 residues long. Here the CDR3 DNA reads TGTGCCAGCAGTCGAGGGGGCGTGGAGACCCAGTACTTC. Residues: CASSRGGVETQYF.

The chain is built from TRBV19 and TRBJ1-4; 7 bases map to TRBD1. CDR1 is LNHDA and CDR2 is SQIVND in the germline V gene (reference sequence). The CDR3 has 16 amino acids. Trimming removed 5 bases from V and 6 bases from J; junction bases left unmatched: 12. As DNA, the CDR3 is TGTGCCAGTAGTGTAAGACAGGGTTTCTCGCATGAAAAACTGTTTTTT. Translated: CASSVRQGFSHEKLFF.